The entry below describes one T cell receptor (beta chain). The antigen remains undetermined. CDR3 length: 15 residues. Looked up from germline, CDR1 is SGHNT and CDR2 is YENEEA. The V and J ends lost 1 base and 5 bases respectively, with 15 bases between them. CD45RO+ cells and CCR7-negative CD45RA+ TemRA cells were combined as CD8 memory. The authors loaded around 190 ng DNA, around 30,000 T cell genomes, into sorted-subset replicate PCRs. Sequencing used immunoSEQ multiplex PCR; TCRdb keeps in-frame clones, though not all of them. The sample includes 600,000 to 750,000 clones, roughly 91% seen only once; the top ten take 34%. These data belong to a study of shared clonotypes between healthy human individuals. Study findings and constraints: The naive CD4 repertoires of several donors were compared, and around 5.1% of clonotypes were shared. In contrast to clonotypes shared by all four donors, non-shared clonotypes had lower generation probabilities.

The clonotype was recovered from a man younger than 35 in good health. Some clones in this sample may be carry-over from other donors' samples. Sequenced input: memory CD8+ T cells from PBMCs. Noted subset: CD45RO+ cells pooled with CCR7-negative TemRA cells. This chain uses TRBV11-3 with TRBJ2-7, with D tentatively TRBD2 (5 bases). This chain's CDR3 is CASSLARGWSHEQYF. As DNA, the CDR3 is TGTGCCAGCAGCTTAGCACGGGGTTGGTCCCACGAGCAGTACTTC. Filled out from reference TRBV11-3 and TRBJ2-7, the complete variable domain reads EAGVVQSPRYKIIEKKQPVAFWCNPISGHNTLYWYLQNLGQGPELLIRYENEEAVDDSQLPKDRFSAERLKGVDSTLKIQPAELGDSAVYLCASSLARGWSHEQYFGPGTRLTVT.